This T cell receptor beta chain is drawn from a study of T-cell memory formation after mild COVID-19 (dated by TCRdb to the early 2020s). In the study overall: TCR sequence clusters from the two donors were largely donor specific. T-cell clones expanding and contracting after mild COVID-19 in a couple of donors were tracked by longitudinal TCRalpha and TCRbeta repertoire sequencing. The cohort comprised two young, previously healthy adult volunteers, one female and one male. Here is what the overall study found, with its caveats: Some responding clones were found in pre-infection memory, which suggests that pre-existing cross-reactive memory T cells took part in the SARS-CoV-2 response. Whether the second-wave clones peaking on day 37 were SARS-CoV-2 specific was not confirmed. Contracting CD4+ clones turned up mainly in the CM and EM memory subsets, whereas EMRA was where CD8+ clones were enriched. The study covered only a couple of mild cases, and larger cohorts including severe cases with pre-infection samples were considered necessary. Balanced CD4/CD8 phenotypes were observed for clones contracting from day 15 to 85, whereas a bias towards CD4+ was observed for a second wave of clones expanding from day 15 to 37.

The instrument was an Illumina NovaSeq 6000. Using 5'RACE with constant-segment primers, TCRalpha and TCRbeta cDNA libraries were constructed, with sample barcodes and unique molecular identifiers added in the process. Trizol reagent was used to extract RNA from every sample. Amplification of the libraries took two PCR steps, and the second step added a second sample barcode plus Illumina TruSeq adapters. Sequencing of the libraries was done on an Illumina NovaSeq, producing 2 x 150 bp paired-end reads. For the original study's pipeline: The reads were demultiplexed and collapsed into UMI-guided consensus sequences using migec v1.2.7. With mixcr v2.1.11, UMI consensuses were aligned to TRA and TRB V and J templates and assembled into clonotypes. A clonotype was counted as expanded or contracted only when both edgeR and NoisET called the clonotype significant, with the noise models trained on biological replicates. For edgeR calls, the thresholds were a false discovery rate-adjusted p below 0.01 and a log2 fold-change of 1. As an exploratory analysis of dynamics, PCA with hierarchical clustering was applied to max-normalized trajectories of the 1000 most abundant clonotypes. The CD4 or CD8 phenotype of responding clones was assigned using the separately sequenced CD4+ and CD8+ repertoires. TCRdb's own reprocessing of the public reads used fastp at Q25 and MiXCR and kept productive beta chains. Rows matching on CDR3 protein sequence are summarized as one entry with the most common DNA and genes. These V and J calls originate from TCRdb's pipeline instead of the authors' own analysis. The sample has 400,000 to 500,000 distinct CDR3 sequences on record, approximately 24% of them singletons. Of the sample, 8.8% falls within the top ten clones.

Ficoll-Paque density gradient centrifugation was the method used to isolate PBMCs. As for this clonotype: The antigen it recognizes is unknown. The sample holds no much larger clone one base away, and base qualities are not on file.

The CDR3 runs 16 residues from the cysteine to the phenylalanine. The DNA shown is the 48-base CDR3, in frame from base 1. Deletion took 2 bases off V and 1 base off J, with a span of 12 bases between the germline ends. Sequencing used PBMCs or a T cell subset sorted from them (not recorded which). The rearrangement combines TRBV12-3 or TRBV12-4 with TRBJ1-3, with the D segment identity uncertain. The sequence was collected from an adult woman who had mild COVID-19 (a few samples of this study predate the infection). The sample titles of this study are shuffled in the database, so cell type and time point are left out; the donor was told from shared clones. The DNA sequence is given as TGTGCCAGCAGTTTAAGTCTCCCTGGATCTGGAAACACCATATATTTT. This sequence encodes CASSLSLPGSGNTIYF.